Following are 27 T cell receptor beta chains from one sample sequenced in a study of cytomegalovirus exposure and HLA in healthy donors. Use of 60 Vbeta and 13 Jbeta primers characterized the PCR. Measured with immunoSEQ multiplex PCR; TCRdb has only the in-frame clones, and not every one. The top ten clones hold 4.8% of a sample with around 180,000 clones, 70% to 85% of them seen once. The specimen was PBMCs. Receptor source: a man between 18 and 29 years old in good health and CMV-seronegative.

The J gene is TRBJ1-1, the V gene TRBV4-1; possible D gene TRBD1, 6 bases. This CDR3 is 14 amino acids long. Germline assignment: CDR1 MGHRA and CDR2 YSYEKL. V lost 4 bases to trimming and J lost 1 base, with 10 bases between them. CDR3 protein: CASSPHRENTEAFF. The CDR3 DNA sequence: TGCGCCAGCAGCCCCCACAGGGAGAACACTGAAGCTTTCTTT.

The chain carries TRBV6-1 and TRBJ1-2, with 10 bases matching TRBD1. The CDR3 has 17 amino acids. Germline V gene sequence: CDR1 MNHNS, CDR2 SASEGT. J was trimmed by 5 bases and V by 0 bases; bases with no gene match: 9. The CDR3, as DNA: TGTGCCAGCAGTGAAGCGTTGGGCGGGACAGGGGATTATGGCTACACCTTC. Amino acids: CASSEALGGTGDYGYTF.

The V call is TRBV29-1, the J call TRBJ2-5; TRBD2 might be the D (5 bases). The germline CDR1 and CDR2 sequences are SQVTM and ANQGSEA. The CDR3 covers 13 residues. Trimming pared 8 bases from V and 4 bases from J, leaving 17 bases between. CDR3 sequence reads: CSIQRGGIETQYF. DNA of the CDR3: TGCAGCATCCAGCGAGGAGGAATAGAGACCCAGTACTTC.

In its sample, this clone was seen once. The V call is TRBV9, the J call TRBJ2-2; 9 bases align to TRBD2. Per the germline V gene, CDR1 is SGDLS and CDR2 is YYNGEE. The CDR3 consists of 15 residues. Trimming cost V 6 bases and J 4 bases; bases outside gene matches: 7. CDR3 sequence: CASKAGGPGTGELFF. CDR3 bases: TGTGCCAGCAAGGCGGGAGGGCCGGGCACCGGGGAGCTGTTTTTT.

The V call is TRBV11-2, the J call TRBJ2-1, with 8 positions matching TRBD1. J lost 10 bases, V lost 4 bases, and 15 bases had no gene match. The CDR3 has 16 residues. CDR1 and CDR2 (germline): SGHAT, FQNNGV. CDR3 coding DNA: TGTGCCAGCAGCTCCCAGGGGGCCTCAAGGGGTAACGAGCAGTTCTTC. It yields the protein CASSSQGASRGNEQFF.

The V gene is TRBV4-3, the J gene TRBJ2-1, with TRBD2 identical over 8 bases. Trimming cost V 9 bases and J 8 bases; bases outside gene matches: 9. The CDR3 runs 13 residues. CDR1 is LGHNA, CDR2 YSLEER, per germline. CDR3 in amino acids: CASGGRLGDEQFF. The CDR3 nucleotides are TGCGCCAGTGGCGGGAGGCTGGGGGATGAGCAGTTCTTC.

The J gene is TRBJ2-5, the V gene TRBV30; D remains unclear. The J call may be incorrect, as the DNA end agrees better with TRBJ2-7. CDR1 and CDR2 from the germline V gene are GTSNPN and SVGIG (reference sequence). The CDR3 covers 17 residues. As DNA, the CDR3 is TGTGCCTGGAGATTTCCCTTAGGAGAAGCGAGGCCCTACGAGCAGTACTTC. Protein: CAWRFPLGEARPYEQYF.

This clone has just a few counts. The rearrangement uses TRBV7-9 and TRBJ1-5; TRBD1 is a possible D gene (5 bases). Germline assignment: CDR1 SEHNR and CDR2 FQNEAQ (reference sequence). This CDR3 contains 15 residues. Trimming removed 3 bases from V and 2 bases from J, with 11 bases in between. The CDR3 DNA sequence: TGTGCCAGCAGCTTGGGGGGAAACGGCAATCAGCCCCAGCATTTT. Encoded protein: CASSLGGNGNQPQHF.

This chain connects TRBV18 to TRBJ1-2, with D possibly matching TRBD1 (6 bases). The V gene lost 6 bases and the J gene lost 0 bases, with 14 bases spanning the gap. The V gene's germline CDR1 is KGHSH and CDR2 LQKENI. CDR3 length: 15 residues. The CDR3 here is CASSNTRGPNYGYTF. DNA for the CDR3: TGTGCCAGCTCTAATACCAGGGGTCCTAACTATGGCTACACCTTC.

The genes are TRBV5-1 and TRBJ2-2; the D gene is possibly TRBD1 (5 bases). There are 15 residues in the CDR3. The V gene lost 6 bases and the J gene lost 3 bases, with 15 bases spanning the gap. Germline CDR1 is SGHRS and CDR2 is YFSETQ. The CDR3: CASKRRQGDTGELFF. CDR3 sequence (DNA): TGCGCCAGCAAAAGGCGGCAGGGCGACACCGGGGAGCTGTTTTTT.

The rearrangement joins TRBV2 to TRBJ2-7, with D possibly matching TRBD2 (6 bases). With 2 bases removed from V and 2 bases from J, the gap between germline ends came to 13 bases. The CDR3 contains 15 residues. CDR1 is SNHLY and CDR2 is FYNNEI in the germline V gene. In DNA, the CDR3 is TGTGCCAGCAGTGAACGGGGCGGGACGGCCTACGAGCAGTACTTC. Amino acids: CASSERGGTAYEQYF. The variable domain in full, with the rest retrieved from reference TRBV2 and TRBJ2-7, is EPEVTQTPSHQVTQMGQEVILRCVPISNHLYFYWYRQILGQKVEFLVSFYNNEISEKSEIFDDQFSVERPDGSNFTLKIRSTKLEDSAMYFCASSERGGTAYEQYFGPGTRLTVT.

The chain joins TRBV28 to TRBJ1-1; tentatively, D is TRBD1 (6 bases). The germline CDR1 and CDR2 sequences are MDHEN and SYDVKM. V dropped 3 bases and J dropped 4 bases, with 15 bases sitting between them. CDR3 length: 15 residues. The CDR3 DNA is TGTGCCAGCAGTTTGACAGGTTGGGGTGGCACTGAAGCTTTCTTT. It is translated as CASSLTGWGGTEAFF.

The chain recombines TRBV5-5 with TRBJ1-4, with D maybe TRBD1 (5 bases). Germline values: CDR1 SGHKS, CDR2 YYEKEE (reference sequence). Trimming left V 2 bases short and J 8 bases short, with 7 bases between. This CDR3 spans 12 amino acids. CDR3 in amino acids: CASSFRGEKLFF. CDR3 nucleotides: TGTGCCAGCAGCTTCCGGGGGGAAAAACTGTTTTTT.

Regarding this clone: Other nucleotide sequences from this sample produce the same CDR3. This rearrangement joins TRBV4-1 to TRBJ2-5; D is unresolved. The V end was cut by 0 bases, the J end by 4 bases, with 3 bases between. The germline V gene has CDR1 MGHRA and CDR2 YSYEKL. The CDR3 runs 12 residues. The CDR3 sequence is CASSQDRETQYF. The CDR3 coding sequence is TGCGCCAGCAGCCAAGATAGAGAGACCCAGTACTTC.

V and J are TRBV27 and TRBJ1-5; 8 nucleotides agree with TRBD1. CDR3 length: 16 amino acids. The germline CDR1 and CDR2 sequences are MNHEY and SMNVEV (reference sequence). The V and J ends lost 2 bases and 1 base, in that order; junction bases with no gene match: 4. CDR3 in amino acids: CASSLGQGLSNQPQHF. The CDR3 nucleotides are TGTGCCAGCAGTTTAGGACAGGGTTTAAGCAATCAGCCCCAGCATTTT.

This chain joins TRBV19 and TRBJ2-2; no reliable D call. The V gene lost 5 bases and the J gene lost 2 bases, with 6 bases spanning the gap. Germline V gene lookup returns CDR1 LNHDA and CDR2 SQIVND (reference sequence). This CDR3 is built from 13 residues. The CDR3 spells CASSSKNTGELFF. Here the CDR3 DNA reads TGTGCCAGTAGTTCAAAAAACACCGGGGAGCTGTTTTTT.

In its sample, this clone was seen a few times. The rearrangement links TRBV6-5 to TRBJ2-7; tentative D call: TRBD1 (7 bases). Germline V gives CDR1 MNHEY, CDR2 SVGAGI. The germline V and J ends were trimmed by 5 bases and 4 bases, with 18 bases remaining between them. The CDR3 length is 15 residues. The CDR3 region is CASSHGGTADYEQYF. For the CDR3, the DNA is TGTGCCAGCAGTCATGGCGGGACAGCCGATTACGAGCAGTACTTC.

This chain uses TRBV11-3 with TRBJ2-7; 14 positions match TRBD2. CDR3 length: 15 residues. Unmatched junction bases numbered 1, after V lost 1 base and J lost 5 bases. Looked up from germline, CDR1 is SGHNT and CDR2 is YENEEA. The CDR3 region is CASSLGTSGRNEQYF. In DNA form, the CDR3 reads TGTGCCAGCAGCTTAGGGACTAGCGGGAGGAACGAGCAGTACTTC.

This clone was seen once. The rearrangement uses TRBV6-5 and TRBJ1-6; D not resolved. Germline V gene sequence: CDR1 MNHEY, CDR2 SVGAGI. Trimming pared 6 bases from V and 0 bases from J, leaving 9 bases between. The CDR3 is 15 amino acids. The CDR3 nucleotides read TGTGCCAGCAGACCACTAATCTCCTATAATTCACCCCTCCACTTT. This codes for CASRPLISYNSPLHF.

V usage is TRBV7-9 and J usage is TRBJ2-1; possible D gene TRBD1, 5 bases. The V end lost 8 bases, the J end lost 10 bases, and 12 bases lay between the germline ends. The CDR3 length is 11 residues. Germline CDR1 reads SEHNR; CDR2 reads FQNEAQ (reference sequence). Here the CDR3 DNA reads TGTGCCAGCGGACCGACAGTCGAGCAGTTCTTC. It codes for CASGPTVEQFF.

V and J are TRBV7-9 and TRBJ2-7; TRBD1 might be the D (6 bases). CDR1 SEHNR and CDR2 FQNEAQ come from the germline V gene (reference sequence). V lost 5 bases, J lost 0 bases, and 11 bases lay in between. CDR3 length: 14 amino acids. CDR3 bases: TGTGCCAGCAGCCCAACAGGGAGCTCCTACGAGCAGTACTTC. Its translation is CASSPTGSSYEQYF.

CDR3: CASTTPGGAGEKLFF. Here the CDR3 DNA reads TGTGCCAGCACTACGCCAGGGGGCGCTGGTGAAAAACTGTTTTTT. This chain joins TRBV28 and TRBJ1-4; 8 bases align to TRBD1. The CDR3 extends over 15 amino acids. Per the germline V gene, CDR1 is MDHEN and CDR2 is SYDVKM. J lost 7 bases, V lost 7 bases, and 11 bases had no gene match.

The CDR3 sequence: CASTPWQGAYNEQFF. The CDR3 DNA is TGTGCCAGCACCCCTTGGCAGGGGGCATACAATGAGCAGTTCTTC. The chain couples TRBV27 to TRBJ2-1; TRBD1 agrees at 8 bases. With 7 bases clipped from V and 4 bases from J, the junction kept 9 bases outside the gene matches. The CDR3 length is 15 residues. CDR1 MNHEY and CDR2 SMNVEV come from the germline V gene (reference sequence).

This clone was recorded only once. The chain has TRBV5-4 and TRBJ1-2, with D perhaps TRBD1 (6 bases). Trimming removed 0 bases at V and 5 bases at J, with 11 bases between. There are 14 residues in the CDR3. The V gene's germline CDR1 is SGHNT and CDR2 YYREEE (reference sequence). The CDR3 loop reads CASSLEQGGYGYTF. Written as DNA, the CDR3 is TGTGCCAGCAGCTTGGAACAGGGCGGGTATGGCTACACCTTC.

This chain joins TRBV7-3 and TRBJ2-1; possibly TRBD2 for D (7 bases). The CDR3 sequence is 15 residues long. Trimming stripped 3 bases from V and 7 bases from J, with 16 bases between. CDR1 and CDR2 (germline): SGHTA, FQGTGA. The CDR3 DNA is TGTGCCAGCAGCTTTGAGGGGGGGCCAAGGAATGAGCAGTTCTTC. This gives the protein CASSFEGGPRNEQFF. The whole variable domain, remainder taken from reference TRBV7-3 and TRBJ2-1, is GAGVSQTPSNKVTEKGKYVELRCDPISGHTALYWYRQSLGQGPEFLIYFQGTGAADDSGLPNDRFFAVRPEGSVSTLKIQRTERGDSAVYLCASSFEGGPRNEQFFGPGTRLTVL.

V gene TRBV4-2 combines with J gene TRBJ2-3, with D maybe TRBD2 (6 bases). The V end lost 0 bases, the J end lost 7 bases, and 14 bases lay between the germline ends. The CDR3 loop spans 15 amino acids. Germline V gene sequence: CDR1 LGHNA, CDR2 YNFKEQ. The CDR3 DNA sequence: TGTGCCAGCAGCCAAGATCCCCGGGAGCTGAATACGCAGTATTTT. Translating gives CASSQDPRELNTQYF.

J is TRBJ2-3 and V is TRBV4-1, with 11 positions matching TRBD2. This CDR3 is built from 17 residues. J lost 0 bases, V lost 4 bases, and 6 bases had no gene match. The germline CDR1 and CDR2 sequences are MGHRA and YSYEKL. The CDR3 sequence: CASSRLLAGASTDTQYF. The CDR3 DNA reads as TGCGCCAGCAGCCGGTTACTAGCGGGGGCGAGCACAGATACGCAGTATTTT.